These 21 T cell receptor beta chains were sequenced from one sample in a study of CD4 and CD8 cells across lung adenocarcinoma regions. TCRdb reanalysed the PCR reads using MiXCR and keeps one entry per CDR3 protein. The sample carries about 16,000 distinct CDR3 sequences, approximately 47% recorded once. The sequencing sample was made of CD8+ T cells from the center of a lung tumor. The receptors were gathered from a female donor with lung adenocarcinoma. The CD4 and CD8 labels of this study may be unreliable.

V gene TRBV6-5 combines with J gene TRBJ1-2, with D unresolved. The V and J ends lost 5 bases and 6 bases respectively, with 13 bases between them. CDR1 and CDR2 (germline): MNHEY, SVGAGI. The CDR3 totals 13 residues. The CDR3, as DNA: TGTGCCAGCAGTACTGGGTGGATCGATGGCTACACCTTC. Residues: CASSTGWIDGYTF.

This clonotype has a count of ten or more. V usage is TRBV4-3 and J usage is TRBJ2-1, with TRBD2 as a possible D gene (5 bases). Germline CDR1 reads LGHNA; CDR2 reads YSLEER. V dropped 0 bases and J dropped 2 bases, with 11 bases sitting between them. This CDR3 comprises 16 residues. This CDR3 reads CASSQEEGYPYNEQFF. The DNA of the CDR3 is TGCGCCAGCAGCCAAGAAGAGGGTTACCCCTACAATGAGCAGTTCTTC.

This clonotype was found a few times. The chain carries TRBV4-1 and TRBJ2-4; either TRBD1 or TRBD2 may supply D (5 bases each). The CDR3 covers 15 residues. V shed 3 bases and J shed 4 bases, with 13 bases lying between them. The germline V gene has CDR1 MGHRA and CDR2 YSYEKL. The CDR3 bases are TGCGCCAGCAGCCATCGGGACGGGATAAAAAACATTCAGTACTTC. Translated, it gives CASSHRDGIKNIQYF.

V is TRBV4-3 and J is TRBJ2-5, with 12 positions matching TRBD1. The V gene end was trimmed by 4 bases and the J gene end by 3 bases; junction bases not matched to a gene: 12. Germline-derived CDR1 and CDR2 are LGHNA and YSLEER. The CDR3 covers 18 residues. DNA of the CDR3: TGCGCCAGCAGCCCCTGGGGGGACAGGGGGCTTCGGGAAGAGACCCAGTACTTC. This encodes CASSPWGDRGLREETQYF.

The chain carries TRBV27 and TRBJ2-5; D unclear. Trimming took 9 bases from V and 8 from J, leaving 22 bases between them. The V gene's germline CDR1 is MNHEY and CDR2 SMNVEV (reference sequence). The CDR3 totals 14 residues. CDR3 coding DNA: TGTGCCAGGCGTGGCGCAGGTGGCGGAAACACCCAGTACTTC. Encoded protein: CARRGAGGGNTQYF.

This CDR3 is CASSSEGYYGYTF. In DNA form, the CDR3 reads TGTGCCAGCAGTTCAGAGGGTTACTATGGCTACACCTTC. V gene TRBV6-5 combines with J gene TRBJ1-2; no clear D. Deletions cut 4 bases from V and 3 bases from J, with 9 bases between. The CDR3 has 13 amino acids. Germline V lookup: CDR1 MNHEY, CDR2 SVGAGI.

J is TRBJ2-3 and V is TRBV6-1; D ambiguous. Germline CDR1 reads MNHNS; CDR2 reads SASEGT. V gave up 0 bases and J gave up 0 bases, with 10 bases separating them. The CDR3 sequence is 16 residues long. The CDR3 coding sequence is TGTGCCAGCAGTGAAGCGCTGCAGTCCAGCACAGATACGCAGTATTTT. Its protein product is CASSEALQSSTDTQYF.

This clonotype has ten or more counts. The V call is TRBV6-5, the J call TRBJ2-5; D possibly corresponds to TRBD1 (6 bases). Germline CDR1 reads MNHEY; CDR2 reads SVGAGI. This CDR3 region has 15 residues. V lost 0 bases and J 4 bases, leaving 12 bases between the germline ends. CDR3 sequence (DNA): TGTGCCAGCAGTTACTCGGGCGCAGGGGTAGAGACCCAGTACTTC. Its translation: CASSYSGAGVETQYF.

This clonotype was detected ten times or more. V usage is TRBV6-6 and J usage is TRBJ2-3; the D gene is possibly TRBD1 (6 bases). The V gene's germline CDR1 is MNHNY and CDR2 SVGAGI (reference sequence). Trimming stripped 6 bases from V and 6 bases from J, with 16 bases between. CDR3 length equals 14 residues. In DNA form, the CDR3 reads TGTGCCAGCAGCTACGGACCCACAGGGGATACGCAGTATTTT. It encodes CASSYGPTGDTQYF.

The chain recombines TRBV6-1 with TRBJ2-5; 10 nucleotides agree with TRBD2. The J call is uncertain, as TRBJ2-1 better fits the DNA end. The CDR3 spans 12 residues. Per the germline V gene, CDR1 is MNHNS and CDR2 is SASEGT. CDR3 bases: TGTGCCAGCAGTGAACAGCGGGGGGGCCAGTTCTTC. Protein sequence: CASSEQRGGQFF.

The gene calls are TRBV27 and TRBJ2-6; D is uncertain. Trimming pared 7 bases from V and 0 bases from J, leaving 7 bases between. CDR1 and CDR2 from the germline V gene are MNHEY and SMNVEV (reference sequence). The CDR3 loop spans 14 amino acids. The CDR3 here is CASKLSSGANVLTF. DNA for the CDR3: TGTGCCAGCAAGCTGAGCTCTGGGGCCAACGTCCTGACTTTC.

Written as DNA, the CDR3 is TGTGCCAGCAGCTTAGAAGCGGGCAGGGAGACCCAGTACTTC. Encoded protein: CASSLEAGRETQYF. The gene calls are TRBV7-2 and TRBJ2-1, with D perhaps TRBD2 (6 bases). The J call may be incorrect, as the DNA end agrees better with TRBJ2-5. The CDR3 consists of 14 residues. The germline V gene encodes CDR1 SGHTA and CDR2 FQGNSA.

Note on this clonotype: Germline and junction disagree at one end, which may indicate a read error. This chain connects TRBV6-1 to TRBJ2-7; tentatively, D is TRBD1 or TRBD2 (7 bases each). CDR3 size: 18 residues. Looked up from germline, CDR1 is MNHNS and CDR2 is SASEGT. CDR3 bases: TGTGCCAGCAGTGAAATCGGCAGGGGGGAGATAGCGGGCTACGAGCAGCACTTC. Protein product: CASSEIGRGEIAGYEQHF.

Turning to this clonotype: An end of the junction differs from the germline gene, which may be a read error. V is TRBV6-1 and J is TRBJ2-3; D is unresolved. This CDR3 comprises 14 residues. Germline CDR1 and CDR2: MNHNS and SASEGT. Here the CDR3 reads CASRGPRVQDTQYF. CDR3 in DNA: TGTGCCAGCAGGGGCCCAAGAGTCCAGGATACTCAGTATTTT.

This clonotype has ten or more counts. J is TRBJ2-3 and V is TRBV27; TRBD2 matches 8 bases. Trimming removed 9 bases from V and 1 base from J; junction bases left unmatched: 6. This CDR3 comprises 14 residues. The germline V gene has CDR1 MNHEY and CDR2 SMNVEV (reference sequence). The CDR3 here is CASHGLAGTDTQYF. The DNA of the CDR3 is TGTGCCAGTCACGGACTAGCTGGCACAGATACGCAGTATTTT.

The chain joins TRBV6-1 to TRBJ2-3; D gene uncertain. Germline CDR1 is MNHNS and CDR2 is SASEGT. With 6 bases removed from V and 12 bases from J, the gap between germline ends came to 13 bases. CDR3 length equals 11 residues. The CDR3 is CASRAKDTQYF. CDR3 nucleotide sequence: TGTGCCAGCAGAGCCAAAGACACTCAGTATTTT.

J is TRBJ2-2 and V is TRBV6-1; tentatively, D is TRBD2 (6 bases). With 6 bases removed from V and 4 bases from J, the gap between germline ends came to 12 bases. Germline lookup yields CDR1 MNHNS and CDR2 SASEGT. CDR3 length equals 14 residues. CDR3 DNA sequence: TGTGCCAGCAGACGGACCGGGGGCACCGGGGAGCTGTTTTTT. It codes for CASRRTGGTGELFF.

This clonotype was recorded many times. The chain joins TRBV7-6 to TRBJ1-4; no clear D. The CDR3 runs 16 residues. Germline V gene lookup returns CDR1 SGHVS and CDR2 FNYEAQ. Trimming pared 3 bases from V and 4 bases from J, leaving 15 bases between. Here the CDR3 DNA reads TGTGCCAGCAGCTTCCTTGCCGGTTCGGGTAATGAAAAACTGTTTTTT. It encodes CASSFLAGSGNEKLFF.

As regards this clonotype: At one of its ends the junction is not consistent with the germline gene, which may arise from a read error. This sequence joins TRBV6-1 and TRBJ2-2; weak D call: TRBD2 (6 bases). Germline lookup yields CDR1 MNHNS and CDR2 SASEGT. This CDR3 has 16 amino acids. The DNA of the CDR3 is TGTGCCAGCAGTGACCCCTCTCGGGGGTGCACCGGGGCGCTGTATTTT. It specifies CASSDPSRGCTGALYF.

The J gene is TRBJ1-2, the V gene TRBV10-3, with 7 bases that match TRBD1. J was trimmed by 1 base and V by 10 bases; bases with no gene match: 6. The CDR3 contains 13 residues. Germline V lookup: CDR1 ENHRY, CDR2 SYGVKD. The CDR3 here is CATSGQYNYGYTF. CDR3 in DNA: TGTGCCACTTCGGGACAGTATAACTATGGCTACACCTTC.

This clonotype was counted many times. The V and J genes are TRBV6-5 and TRBJ2-1, with D tentatively TRBD2 (5 bases). The germline V gene encodes CDR1 MNHEY and CDR2 SVGAGI. The CDR3 covers 15 residues. V was trimmed by 6 bases and J by 0 bases, leaving 12 bases between them. CDR3 sequence reads: CASSLAPPSYNEQFF. The CDR3 DNA reads as TGTGCCAGCAGCTTAGCGCCGCCCTCCTACAATGAGCAGTTCTTC.